This T cell receptor (beta chain) derives from a study of a mutant IDH1 vaccine in newly diagnosed glioma. Study-level information: In some groups vaccination began 4-6 weeks post-radiotherapy; others received it with temozolomide. Earlier treatment was radiotherapy, temozolomide, or both, with most getting both.

Study findings and constraints: Vaccine-induced immune responses occurred in under 95% of patients.

In its sample, this clone was seen a few times. What it recognizes is unknown. Specified time point: week 5, during vaccination. Each dose of the vaccine consisted of 300 ug of mutant IDH1 20-mer peptide, with topical imiquimod. The table came from immunoSEQ multiplex PCR; TCRdb's copy has only in-frame clones and leaves some out. The sample gives roughly 54,000 clones, over 70% of which show up once; more than 3% is in the top ten. The CDR3 is made up of 15 amino acids. The germline gives CDR1 SNHLY, CDR2 FYNNEI. V was pared by 4 bases and J by 0 bases, with 10 bases between. The chain recombines TRBV2 with TRBJ1-5; D not resolved. The source of this sequence is a man aged 30-40 years with glioma. The material was PBMCs, obtained from a glioma patient whose treatment included an IDH1 peptide vaccine. The CDR3 nucleotides are TGTGCCAGCAGTGTTCGGTCGGGTAGCAATCAGCCCCAGCATTTT. Its translation is CASSVRSGSNQPQHF.